The 8 T cell receptor beta chains below all came from one sample that was sequenced in a study of T cells after yellow fever vaccination. TCRdb reanalysed the 5' RACE reads using MiXCR and keeps one entry per CDR3 protein. The data contain about 510,000 distinct CDR3 sequences, about a fifth of them singletons. Specimen: PBMCs, collected around 3 weeks after the first yellow fever vaccination. The receptor set was obtained from a man aged 18 to 30 who received the YFV17D yellow fever vaccine.

J is TRBJ2-6 and V is TRBV5-1; no reliable D call. Germline CDR1 SGHRS, CDR2 YFSETQ. V lost 4 bases to trimming and J lost 3 bases, with 17 bases between them. The CDR3 runs to 17 residues. CDR3 protein: CASSPGSSSGGANVLTF. The CDR3 DNA follows: TGCGCCAGCAGCCCCGGCTCTTCCTCTGGTGGGGCCAACGTCCTGACTTTC.

The V gene is TRBV27, the J gene TRBJ2-5; 10 positions agree with TRBD2. After removal of 4 bases from V and 4 bases from J, the junction contained 6 bases not matched to a gene. This CDR3 spans 15 amino acids. Germline CDR1 is MNHEY and CDR2 is SMNVEV (reference sequence). The CDR3 nucleotides are TGTGCCAGCAGTTACAGGGGACTAGCGATAGAGACCCAGTACTTC. Translating gives CASSYRGLAIETQYF.

The chain joins TRBV4-3 to TRBJ2-7; D may be TRBD2 (6 bases). The V end was cut by 1 base, the J end by 7 bases, with 11 bases between. CDR3 length equals 13 residues. The germline V gene encodes CDR1 LGHNA and CDR2 YSLEER. The CDR3 reads CASSQAGDAEQYF. In DNA, the CDR3 is TGCGCCAGCAGCCAAGCGGGGGACGCTGAGCAGTACTTC.

This clonotype turned up a few times. V gene TRBV18 combines with J gene TRBJ2-7, with D tentatively TRBD2 (6 bases). This CDR3 contains 13 residues. Trimming stripped 3 bases from V and 3 bases from J, with 9 bases between. Germline loops: CDR1 KGHSH, CDR2 LQKENI. CDR3 in amino acids: CASSPARDYEQYV. The CDR3 DNA is TGTGCCAGCTCACCCGCGCGGGACTACGAGCAGTACGTC.

This clonotype was recorded a few times. This chain joins TRBV7-9 and TRBJ1-1, with D possibly matching TRBD1 (5 bases). Trimming cost V 5 bases and J 7 bases, with 11 bases left between them. CDR1 is SEHNR, CDR2 FQNEAQ, per germline (reference sequence). CDR3 length equals 12 residues. As DNA, the CDR3 is TGTGCCAGCAGCCCGGGGGGAGTTGAAGCTTTCTTT. This gives the protein CASSPGGVEAFF.

This clonotype was observed many times. J is TRBJ2-1 and V is TRBV11-2; 8 nucleotides line up with TRBD1. Germline V lookup: CDR1 SGHAT, CDR2 FQNNGV. The CDR3 is 15 residues long. The ends lost 3 bases at V and 6 bases at J; junction bases unmatched: 7. The CDR3 bases are TGTGCCAGCAGCTTCCAGGGGGCGAGGGGCAATGAGCAGTTCTTC. Protein sequence: CASSFQGARGNEQFF.

In its sample, this clonotype was seen a few times. The chain joins TRBV4-1 to TRBJ1-2, with 9 bases lining up with TRBD1. This CDR3 region has 17 residues. Germline CDR1 is MGHRA and CDR2 is YSYEKL. The V segment lost 1 base and the J segment 7 bases; nucleotides outside the gene matches: 13. CDR3 bases: TGCGCCAGCAGCCAAGGAGTGGGACAGGGCCACCCCCGTGGCTACACCTTC. Protein sequence: CASSQGVGQGHPRGYTF.

The chain carries TRBV7-2 and TRBJ2-7; no firm D call. Germline V gene data show CDR1 as SGHTA and CDR2 as FQGNSA. The CDR3 is 15 amino acids. Trimming took 1 base from V and 0 from J, leaving 10 bases between them. This chain's CDR3 is CASSLVDVSSYEQYF. In DNA, the CDR3 is TGTGCCAGCAGCTTAGTGGACGTCAGCTCCTACGAGCAGTACTTC.